This T cell receptor (beta chain) is drawn from a study of shared clonotypes between healthy human individuals. Findings and caveats of the study: Memory subsets generally showed smaller estimated richness than naive subsets did.

CDR1 is SNHLY, CDR2 FYNNEI, per germline. CDR3 size: 15 residues. Trimming left V 8 bases short and J 1 base short, with 16 bases between. A remark on this clone: Its antigen is unknown.

Measured with immunoSEQ multiplex PCR; TCRdb has only the in-frame clones, and not every one. The sample holds hundreds of thousands of clones, roughly 92% seen once. Cells designated naive CD8 were CD45RO-negative and were positively selected for CCR7, with terminally differentiated effector memory CD45RA+ cells excluded. The study drew all its donors from Caucasian adults living in Nashville, Tennessee. The rearrangement links TRBV2 to TRBJ2-3; tentative D call: TRBD2 (5 bases). This sequence was found in a man younger than 40 in good health. The specimen sequenced was naive CD8+ T cells sorted from blood. CDR3 residues: CASHSPGLGTDTQYF. As DNA, the CDR3 is TGTGCCAGCCACAGTCCGGGATTAGGCACAGATACGCAGTATTTT.